The 16 T cell receptor beta chains below all came from one sample that was sequenced in a study of technical replicates of blood from a few donors. TCRdb's table, derived via immunoSEQ multiplex PCR, lists solely in-frame clones and lacks some. The table records 65,000 to 90,000 clones, 90% to 95% of them present only once. The sequenced sample consisted of T cells isolated from PBMCs. These receptors were obtained from a human donor in good health.

The V call is TRBV5-4, the J call TRBJ2-1; D is perhaps TRBD2 (6 bases). The CDR3 spans 18 residues. The V gene's germline CDR1 is SGHNT and CDR2 YYREEE (reference sequence). With 7 bases removed from V and 5 bases from J, the gap between germline ends came to 28 bases. The CDR3 nucleotides read TGTGCCAGCCGGAGGGCAGGGAGCAAAACCAGACCCAACAATGAGCAGTTCTTC. The encoded protein is CASRRAGSKTRPNNEQFF.

The V gene is TRBV2, the J gene TRBJ2-2, with D unresolved. Germline V gene sequence: CDR1 SNHLY, CDR2 FYNNEI. V was pared by 6 bases and J by 3 bases, with 2 bases between. CDR3 length: 11 residues. In DNA, the CDR3 is TGTGCCAGCAGCTACACCGGGGAGCTGTTTTTT. As protein: CASSYTGELFF. Drawing the rest from reference TRBV2 and TRBJ2-2, the complete variable domain is EPEVTQTPSHQVTQMGQEVILRCVPISNHLYFYWYRQILGQKVEFLVSFYNNEISEKSEIFDDQFSVERPDGSNFTLKIRSTKLEDSAMYFCASSYTGELFFGEGSRLTVL.

The chain carries TRBV7-8 and TRBJ1-4; possibly TRBD1 for D (6 bases). Germline CDR1 and CDR2: SGHVS and FQNEAQ. With 5 bases removed from V and 5 bases from J, the gap between germline ends came to 21 bases. This CDR3 comprises 17 residues. The CDR3 DNA is TGTGCCAGCAGCACAGGGACCGACAAGGCCCTAAATGAAAAACTGTTTTTT. It codes for CASSTGTDKALNEKLFF.

The V gene is TRBV2, the J gene TRBJ2-5; D uncertain. Trimming took 3 bases from V and 5 from J, leaving 7 bases between them. Germline V CDR1 and CDR2: SNHLY, FYNNEI. The CDR3 consists of 12 residues. The CDR3 DNA sequence: TGTGCCAGCAGTGATCCCAGGGAGACCCAGTACTTC. Translated, it gives CASSDPRETQYF.

The chain recombines TRBV2 with TRBJ2-5, with TRBD2 matching over 13 bases. Germline values: CDR1 SNHLY, CDR2 FYNNEI. V lost 6 bases to trimming and J lost 9 bases; unmatched junction nucleotides: 10. The CDR3 is 15 residues long. Here the CDR3 DNA reads TGTGCCAGCAGCCCGGGACTAGCGGGGCCCCAGGCCCAGTACTTC. Its protein product is CASSPGLAGPQAQYF. The whole variable domain, filled in from reference TRBV2 and TRBJ2-5, reads EPEVTQTPSHQVTQMGQEVILRCVPISNHLYFYWYRQILGQKVEFLVSFYNNEISEKSEIFDDQFSVERPDGSNFTLKIRSTKLEDSAMYFCASSPGLAGPQAQYFGPGTRLLVL.

This clone was seen more than once but under ten times. The genes are TRBV13 and TRBJ1-1; 9 bases align to TRBD1. Looked up from germline, CDR1 is PRHDT and CDR2 is FYEKMQ (reference sequence). Trimming cost V 3 bases and J 1 base; bases outside gene matches: 12. This CDR3 has 18 amino acids. This chain's CDR3 is CASSFELFETGGNTEAFF. The CDR3 DNA sequence: TGTGCCAGCAGCTTCGAGTTGTTCGAGACAGGGGGGAACACTGAAGCTTTCTTT.

The chain links TRBV5-4 to TRBJ2-7, with 11 bases that match TRBD1. After removal of 0 bases from V and 5 bases from J, the junction contained 4 bases not matched to a gene. The CDR3 spans 15 residues. The V gene's germline CDR1 is SGHNT and CDR2 YYREEE (reference sequence). The CDR3 loop reads CASSLVGQGAHEQYF. CDR3 bases: TGTGCCAGCAGCTTGGTAGGACAGGGGGCCCACGAGCAGTACTTC.

V is TRBV15 and J is TRBJ1-5, with a weak D call TRBD1 (5 bases). The CDR3 runs 17 residues. CDR1 and CDR2 from the germline V gene are LNHNV and YYDKDF (reference sequence). The ends were cut back, 4 bases at V and 0 bases at J, with 16 bases in the middle. The DNA of the CDR3 is TGTGCCACCAGCAACAGGTTGACAGTCTATAGCAATCAGCCCCAGCATTTT. It is translated as CATSNRLTVYSNQPQHF.

The gene calls are TRBV4-1 and TRBJ1-1, with D maybe TRBD1 (5 bases). The V and J ends lost 0 bases and 1 base respectively, with 15 bases between them. The CDR3 runs 17 residues. Germline assignment: CDR1 MGHRA and CDR2 YSYEKL. In nucleotides, the CDR3 is TGCGCCAGCAGCCAAGAAACGACGGGGGTGTGGAACACTGAAGCTTTCTTT. Amino acids: CASSQETTGVWNTEAFF.

The rearrangement joins TRBV7-3 to TRBJ1-2; 7 bases fit TRBD1. The CDR3 is made up of 13 amino acids. The ends lost 5 bases at V and 2 bases at J; junction bases unmatched: 2. Germline CDR1 reads SGHTA; CDR2 reads FQGTGA. The CDR3 sequence: CASSPTGNYGYTF. DNA for the CDR3: TGTGCCAGCAGCCCGACAGGGAACTATGGCTACACCTTC.

This sequence joins TRBV6-7 and TRBJ1-3; TRBD1 matches at 12 bases. TRBV6-7 is placed among ORFs of uncertain function. The CDR3 is 17 amino acids. J gave up 4 bases and V 4 bases, and 8 bases lay outside the gene matches. The CDR3 DNA reads as TGTGCCAGCAGTTTTCCGGGACAGGGGGCAGGGGGAAACACCATATATTTT. Translation gives CASSFPGQGAGGNTIYF.

The rearrangement links TRBV6-1 to TRBJ2-7; a weak D match, TRBD1 (6 bases). The CDR3 has 15 residues. Trimming shortened V by 7 bases and J by 0 bases, and 16 bases separated the two germline ends. Germline V gene data show CDR1 as MNHNS and CDR2 as SASEGT. The CDR3 DNA reads as TGTGCCAGCAAACCCCAGAGGACAGTCTCCTACGAGCAGTACTTC. As protein: CASKPQRTVSYEQYF.

The CDR3 is CASSQVRGEQYF. CDR3 nucleotide sequence: TGCGCCAGCAGCCAAGTCCGGGGGGAGCAGTACTTC. The V and J genes are TRBV4-1 and TRBJ2-7, with a possible D match to TRBD2 (6 bases). The V gene lost 1 base and the J gene lost 7 bases, with 8 bases spanning the gap. The CDR3 is 12 residues long. The germline V gene encodes CDR1 MGHRA and CDR2 YSYEKL.

This clone was seen once. V gene TRBV7-3 combines with J gene TRBJ2-3; 12 bases map to TRBD2. The CDR3 loop spans 16 amino acids. V lost 5 bases, J lost 3 bases, and 6 bases stayed unmatched. Germline lookup yields CDR1 SGHTA and CDR2 FQGTGA. The CDR3 DNA reads TGTGCCAGCAGCACCTCTAGCGGGGGGGCGACAGATACGCAGTATTTT. Protein sequence: CASSTSSGGATDTQYF.

V is TRBV6-1 and J is TRBJ1-2, with a tentative D call TRBD1 (5 bases). The CDR3 length is 14 residues. Germline CDR1 reads MNHNS; CDR2 reads SASEGT. V was shortened by 8 bases and J by 4 bases, with 17 bases between the two germline ends. The CDR3 region is CASGWGGNLYGYTF. CDR3 in DNA: TGTGCCAGCGGTTGGGGGGGTAATCTCTATGGCTACACCTTC.

This rearrangement joins TRBV11-2 to TRBJ2-7; 8 bases line up with TRBD1. The V gene's germline CDR1 is SGHAT and CDR2 FQNNGV. V was pared by 3 bases and J by 3 bases, with 7 bases of the junction left unmatched. CDR3 length equals 15 residues. The DNA of the CDR3 is TGTGCCAGCAGCTTTAATGGACAGGGCCTCTACGAGCAGTACTTC. Protein product: CASSFNGQGLYEQYF. Variable domain in full (rest from reference TRBV11-2 and TRBJ2-7): EAGVAQSPRYKIIEKRQSVAFWCNPISGHATLYWYQQILGQGPKLLIQFQNNGVVDDSQLPKDRFSAERLKGVDSTLKIQPAKLEDSAVYLCASSFNGQGLYEQYFGPGTRLTVT.